This is a list of T cell receptor beta chains from one sample in a study of blood T cell repertoires in COVID-19. Here immunoSEQ multiplex PCR was the method, and the copy in TCRdb shows in-frame clones only, minus some. This repertoire shows about 440,000 clones, roughly 89% found once; its top ten account for 4% to 5.5%. The sample consisted of peripheral blood. The receptors here all came from a woman aged 25 to 45 with acute or convalescent COVID-19. Both conserved end residues are part of each CDR3. Fields, in order: D gene, J gene, V gene, clone size, CDR3 protein, CDR3 DNA. D genes are given only for firm matches. Size values are once, few and many counts, or a class for expanded clones, and some rows have none.

. TRBJ2-7 TRBV18 . CASSPQDF TGTGCCAGCTCCCCCCAGGACTTC
. TRBJ1-4 TRBV30 . CAWSIRNRATNEKLFF TGTGCCTGGAGTATCCGGAACAGGGCAACTAATGAAAAACTGTTTTTT
TRBD1 TRBJ1-6 TRBV11-3 . CASSLRFGTGNSPLHF TGTGCCAGCAGCTTAAGGTTCGGGACAGGGAATTCACCCCTCCACTTT
. TRBJ1-1 TRBV5-1 . CASSPWEGRNTEAFF TGCGCCAGCAGCCCCTGGGAGGGGCGGAACACTGAAGCTTTCTTT
TRBD1 TRBJ2-2 TRBV9 . CASSVEDRGLAWGLGELFF TGTGCCAGCAGCGTAGAGGACAGGGGCCTAGCGTGGGGGCTCGGGGAGCTGTTTTTT
. TRBJ1-1 TRBV5-1 . CASSFRVGAEAFF TGCGCCAGCAGCTTCAGGGTTGGCGCTGAAGCTTTCTTT
. TRBJ2-3 TRBV9 . CASSEAGDTQYF TGTGCCAGCAGCGAGGCGGGGGATACGCAGTATTTT
TRBD1 TRBJ1-2 TRBV11-1 . CASSLGDRDGYGYTF TGTGCCAGCAGCTTAGGGGACAGGGACGGCTATGGCTACACCTTC
. TRBJ1-2 TRBV2 . CASSGPGAAYGYTF TGTGCCAGCAGTGGCCCTGGGGCAGCCTATGGCTACACCTTC
. TRBJ2-1 TRBV2 . CASSEAGGEQFF TGTGCCAGCAGTGAAGCAGGGGGTGAGCAGTTCTTC
. TRBJ1-1 TRBV3-1/TRBV3-2 . CASGLGREAFF TGTGCCAGCGGACTGGGCCGTGAAGCTTTCTTT
TRBD1 TRBJ2-7 TRBV7-9 . CASSQTGQGVYEQYF TGTGCCAGCAGCCAGACGGGACAGGGAGTCTACGAGCAGTACTTC
TRBD2 TRBJ2-7 TRBV10-3 . CAIRVTGPGGDEQYF TGTGCCATCAGGGTGACGGGCCCGGGGGGTGACGAGCAGTACTTC
TRBD1 TRBJ1-2 TRBV15 . CATSRVGGQLNYGYTF TGTGCCACCAGCAGAGTGGGGGGACAGTTAAACTATGGCTACACCTTC
. TRBJ1-5 TRBV28 . CASSLGYQPQHF TGTGCCAGCAGTTTAGGCTATCAGCCCCAGCATTTT
. TRBJ2-2 TRBV4-1 few CASSQDPGFLPGELFF TGCGCCAGCAGCCAAGATCCAGGGTTTCTCCCCGGGGAGCTGTTTTTT
TRBD2 TRBJ2-4 TRBV9 . CASSEGTSVAKNIQYF TGTGCCAGCAGCGAGGGGACTAGCGTTGCCAAAAACATTCAGTACTTC
TRBD1 TRBJ1-3 TRBV6-5 . CASRAGGFNGNTIYF TGTGCCAGCAGAGCAGGGGGCTTTAATGGAAACACCATATATTTT
. TRBJ2-2 TRBV11-2 . CASSPLAKGLSTGELFF TGTGCCAGCAGCCCCCTCGCCAAGGGGCTAAGCACCGGGGAGCTGTTTTTT
. TRBJ2-3 TRBV5-1 once CASSLDQATDTQYF TGCGCCAGCAGCTTGGATCAGGCGACAGATACGCAGTATTTT
. TRBJ1-2 TRBV3-1/TRBV3-2 once CASSQDLRGYTF TGTGCCAGCAGCCAAGATCTGAGAGGCTACACCTTC
. TRBJ1-2 TRBV30 once CAWSGGARYGYTF TGTGCCTGGTCCGGGGGGGCTCGGTATGGCTACACCTTC
TRBD1 TRBJ1-2 TRBV3-1/TRBV3-2 . CASSRRGQGIYGYTF TGTGCCAGCAGCCGAAGGGGGCAGGGAATCTATGGCTACACCTTC
TRBD1 TRBJ2-5 TRBV5-1 . CASFSGGPKETQYF TGCGCCAGCTTCTCAGGGGGCCCTAAAGAGACCCAGTACTTC
. TRBJ2-5 TRBV7-3 . CASSLMRGSEETQYF TGTGCCAGCAGCTTAATGCGGGGCTCCGAAGAGACCCAGTACTTC
TRBD1 TRBJ1-6 TRBV29-1 . CSVQGQGGPLHF TGCAGCGTTCAAGGACAGGGTGGACCCCTCCACTTT
. TRBJ1-5 TRBV28 . CASSATGFYYQPQHF TGTGCCAGCAGTGCGACAGGTTTTTACTATCAGCCCCAGCATTTT
TRBD2 TRBJ2-2 TRBV7-3 . CASSFSGVPNTGELFF TGTGCCAGCAGCTTTAGCGGGGTCCCGAACACCGGGGAGCTGTTTTTT
TRBD1 TRBJ2-7 TRBV29-1 once CSVQTGSTYEQYF TGCAGCGTTCAGACAGGGAGTACCTACGAGCAGTACTTC
. TRBJ1-2 TRBV9 . CASSTNPDSEGGYTF TGTGCCAGCAGCACCAACCCGGACAGTGAGGGTGGCTACACCTTC
TRBD2 TRBJ2-1 TRBV24-1 . CATSDSSGGKGQFF TGTGCCACCAGTGATTCCAGCGGGGGGAAGGGGCAGTTCTTC
. TRBJ1-2 TRBV24-1 . CATSGGLTNYGYTF TGTGCCACCAGTGGCGGGCTAACTAACTATGGCTACACCTTC
TRBD2 TRBJ2-1 TRBV5-4 . CASSFSGLYNEQFF TGTGCCAGCAGCTTTAGCGGGTTGTACAATGAGCAGTTCTTC
TRBD2 TRBJ2-7 TRBV30 . CALTGGDLSGFYEQYF TGTGCCTTGACGGGGGGTGACTTATCGGGATTCTACGAGCAGTACTTC
. TRBJ2-2 TRBV19 . CASSIVGGRERWTGELFF TGTGCCAGTAGTATCGTCGGAGGACGGGAGAGGTGGACCGGGGAGCTGTTTTTT
. TRBJ2-5 TRBV7-2 few CASSLAGRGKTQYF TGTGCCAGCAGCTTAGCGGGCAGGGGAAAGACCCAGTACTTC
. TRBJ2-7 TRBV3-1/TRBV3-2 . CASSQGILRLRPGEQYF TGTGCCAGCAGCCAAGGAATTTTAAGATTACGGCCGGGCGAGCAGTACTTC
. TRBJ2-3 TRBV12-3/TRBV12-4 . CASSNLGTDTQYF TGTGCCAGCAGTAACCTAGGCACAGATACGCAGTATTTT
. TRBJ1-1 TRBV10-1 . CASGTAGGEAFF TGCGCCAGCGGGACTGCTGGAGGTGAAGCTTTCTTT
. TRBJ1-1 TRBV5-1 few CASSAVVGDTEAFF TGCGCCAGCAGCGCAGTGGTGGGAGACACTGAAGCTTTCTTT
. TRBJ2-3 TRBV9 . CASSAPTGNTDTQYF TGTGCCAGCAGCGCCCCGACGGGAAACACAGATACGCAGTATTTT
. TRBJ2-5 TRBV7-9 . CASSLRGTAQETQYF TGTGCCAGCAGCTTACGGGGGACAGCCCAAGAGACCCAGTACTTC
. TRBJ1-1 TRBV11-2 . CASSQNTEAFF TGTGCCAGCAGCCAAAACACTGAAGCTTTCTTT
. TRBJ1-1 TRBV5-1 . CASSLDGRTRVEAFF TGCGCCAGCAGCTTGGACGGTCGGACACGGGTTGAAGCTTTCTTT
. TRBJ2-2 TRBV4-1 . CASSQEGLANTGELFF TGCGCCAGCAGCCAAGAGGGTCTAGCGAACACCGGGGAGCTGTTTTTT
. TRBJ1-2 TRBV5-6 . CASSSLHQQSYYGYTF TGTGCCAGCAGCTCCCTACACCAACAGAGCTACTATGGCTACACCTTC
. TRBJ1-2 TRBV9 . CASSAQGSGYTF TGTGCCAGCAGCGCACAGGGTAGCGGCTACACCTTC
TRBD1 TRBJ1-3 TRBV27 once CASSLKGQGSGNTIYF TGTGCCAGCAGTTTGAAGGGACAGGGCTCTGGAAACACCATATATTTT
TRBD1 TRBJ1-5 TRBV6-6 . CASREDRGNQPQHF TGTGCCAGCAGGGAAGACAGGGGGAATCAGCCCCAGCATTTT
TRBD2 TRBJ2-1 TRBV6-6 . CASSDGAGVNNEQFF TGTGCCAGCAGCGACGGGGCGGGGGTGAACAATGAGCAGTTCTTC
. TRBJ2-7 TRBV2 . CASSLLGGAYEQYF TGTGCCAGCAGTTTACTCGGGGGAGCCTACGAGCAGTACTTC
. TRBJ2-1 TRBV5-6 . CASSGTNRGDEQFF TGTGCCAGCAGTGGGACAAATCGAGGGGATGAGCAGTTCTTC
. TRBJ1-6 TRBV7-9 . CASSLTGWGKDSPLHF TGTGCCAGCAGCTTAACAGGTTGGGGTAAGGATTCACCCCTCCACTTT
TRBD2 TRBJ2-5 TRBV2 . CASSVGTSGGRETQYF TGTGCCAGCAGTGTGGGGACTAGCGGGGGAAGGGAGACCCAGTACTTC
TRBD1 TRBJ2-1 TRBV14 . CASSTGTGAGNEQFF TGTGCCAGCAGCACCGGGACAGGGGCGGGAAATGAGCAGTTCTTC